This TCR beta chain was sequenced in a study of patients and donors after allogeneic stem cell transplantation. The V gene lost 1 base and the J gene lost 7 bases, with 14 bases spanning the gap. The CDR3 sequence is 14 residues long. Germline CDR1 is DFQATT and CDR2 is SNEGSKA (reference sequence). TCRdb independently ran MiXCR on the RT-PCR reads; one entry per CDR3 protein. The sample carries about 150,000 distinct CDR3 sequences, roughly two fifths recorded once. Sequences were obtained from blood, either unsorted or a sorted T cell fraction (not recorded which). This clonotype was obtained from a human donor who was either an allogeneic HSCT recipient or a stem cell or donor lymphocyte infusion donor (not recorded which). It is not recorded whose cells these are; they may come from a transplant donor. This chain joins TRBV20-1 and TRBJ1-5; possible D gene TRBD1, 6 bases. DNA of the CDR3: TGCAGTGCTAGAGTGGACCAAAGGGGGCAGCCCCAGCATTTT. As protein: CSARVDQRGQPQHF.